This is a list of T cell receptor beta chains from one sample in a study of cytomegalovirus exposure and HLA in healthy donors. TCRdb keeps only in-frame clones here, not all; method: immunoSEQ multiplex PCR. The table has nearly 200,000 clones, around 86% seen once. The specimen sequenced was PBMCs. These receptors all stem from a man aged 25-45 years in good health and CMV-seronegative. Each CDR3 is given with its conserved first and last residue. The D gene is left open where the match is weak. Some rows have no size entry. The others give once, few or many, or a class for an expanded clone.

J gene,V gene,D gene,clone size,CDR3 DNA,CDR3 protein
TRBJ2-1,TRBV6-5,TRBD2,NA,TGTGCCAGCAGTCTAAGCGGGACCTACTACAATGAGCAGTTCTTC,CASSLSGTYYNEQFF
TRBJ2-7,TRBV7-9,TRBD1,NA,TGTTCCAGCAGCCTAGGACAGGGCGGAGATCTCTACGAGCAGTACTTC,CSSSLGQGGDLYEQYF
TRBJ2-7,TRBV4-1,TRBD1,few,TGCGCCAGCAGCCCAGTGTCGTCCGGGACAGGGAAGTACGAGCAGTACTTC,CASSPVSSGTGKYEQYF
TRBJ2-2,TRBV7-7,TRBD1,NA,TGTGCTAGCAGCTTATTACAGGGGACGAACACCGGGGAGCTGTTTTTT,CASSLLQGTNTGELFF
TRBJ2-7,TRBV6-6,TRBD2,NA,TGTGCCAGCAGTATTCGTCTCAGCGGGGGGCCCTACGAGCAGTACTTC,CASSIRLSGGPYEQYF
TRBJ2-7,TRBV5-1,NA,NA,TGCGCCAGCAGCTTGGAGTGGCTGGGGCCCCCCAATTACGAGCAGTACTTC,CASSLEWLGPPNYEQYF
TRBJ1-1,TRBV6-5,NA,NA,TGTGCCAGCAGTTACTCCCTCTTCCAGGGGAGCACTGAAGCTTTCTTT,CASSYSLFQGSTEAFF
TRBJ2-7,TRBV5-4,NA,NA,TGTGCCAGCAGCTTGACAGGGTACGAGCAGTACTTC,CASSLTGYEQYF
TRBJ2-7,TRBV7-9,NA,NA,TGTGCCAGCAGCTTAGACTTCTCGTCACCAACCTACGAGCAGTACTTC,CASSLDFSSPTYEQYF
TRBJ1-4,TRBV6-1,TRBD1,NA,TGTGCCAGCAGTGGGACAGGGCAAAAACTGTTTTTT,CASSGTGQKLFF
TRBJ1-2,TRBV5-1,TRBD1,NA,TGCGCCAGCAGCTTGGTGGCAGGGGGCTCCCTGATCTATGGCTACACCTTC,CASSLVAGGSLIYGYTF
TRBJ2-2,TRBV19,TRBD2,NA,TGTGCCAGTTGCGGGAGAGCCGGGGAGCTGTTTTTT,CASCGRAGELFF
TRBJ1-6,TRBV7-9,TRBD1,few,TGTGCCAGCAGCCCCGGGACAGGGGATTCACCCCTCCACTTT,CASSPGTGDSPLHF
TRBJ2-1,TRBV10-3,TRBD2,NA,TGTGCCATCAGTGAGGGGGGGACGGGGGGGAGGGAGCAGTTCTTC,CAISEGGTGGREQFF
TRBJ2-1,TRBV9,NA,NA,TGTGCCAGCAGCGTAGCTCGTGACAATGAGCAGTTCTTC,CASSVARDNEQFF
TRBJ2-5,TRBV11-2,NA,NA,TGTGCCAGCAGCTTAGGGGGTCAGGGGGGAAGGCAAGAGACCCAGTACTTC,CASSLGGQGGRQETQYF
TRBJ2-2,TRBV27,TRBD1,NA,TGTGCCAGCAGTACCAGGGGGCGCAACACCGGGGAGCTGTTTTTT,CASSTRGRNTGELFF
TRBJ2-1,TRBV20-1,NA,NA,TGCAGCCAGCAGGGCTACAATGAGCAGTTCTTC,CSQQGYNEQFF
TRBJ1-2,TRBV28,NA,NA,TGTGCCAGCAGTTTGCAGGGGAACTATGGCTACACCTTC,CASSLQGNYGYTF
TRBJ2-2,TRBV13,TRBD1,NA,TGTGCCAGCAGCTCCCCTATACAGGGGGTATCCCGGGGGGAGCTGTTTTTT,CASSSPIQGVSRGELFF
TRBJ1-2,TRBV6-5,TRBD1,NA,TGTGCCAGCAGCCGTACAGGGGCGGACTATGGCTACACCTTC,CASSRTGADYGYTF
TRBJ2-7,TRBV10-1,NA,NA,TGCGCCAGCAGTGAGGGTCCCACTGGCGAGCAGTACTTC,CASSEGPTGEQYF
TRBJ2-7,TRBV7-2,NA,NA,TGTGCCAGCAGCTTAGCCGGTTCACAGTCCTACGAGCAGTACTTC,CASSLAGSQSYEQYF
TRBJ2-3,TRBV5-4,TRBD2,NA,TGTGCCAGCAGCCCGGCCCCGGGGGGAAGCACAGATACGCAGTATTTT,CASSPAPGGSTDTQYF
TRBJ2-7,TRBV2,NA,NA,TGTGCCAGCACCTCAACTACCTACGAGCAGTACTTC,CASTSTTYEQYF
TRBJ2-1,TRBV19,TRBD2,few,TGTGCCAGTCTACCCTCGGCGGGGGGGTCTTACAATGAGCAGTTCTTC,CASLPSAGGSYNEQFF
TRBJ1-6,TRBV27,NA,once,TGTGCCAGCAGTTTTGCCGTCCGTGGCTCACCCCTCCACTTT,CASSFAVRGSPLHF
TRBJ1-1,TRBV27,TRBD1,NA,TGTGCCAGCAGTCCACAGGACAGGTACACTGAAGCTTTCTTT,CASSPQDRYTEAFF
TRBJ2-2,TRBV7-9,TRBD2,NA,TGTTCCAGCAGCACCCGGGGGGACGACGTCACCGGGGAGCTGTTTTTT,CSSSTRGDDVTGELFF
TRBJ1-4,TRBV7-8,NA,NA,TGTGCCAGCAGCTTACGGGGGTGGAGAGAAAAACTGTTTTTT,CASSLRGWREKLFF
TRBJ2-7,TRBV27,TRBD2,NA,TGTGCCAGCAGCTCTCCTAGCGGGGGTCTCGAGCAGTACTTC,CASSSPSGGLEQYF
TRBJ1-1,TRBV5-6,NA,once,TGTGCCAGCAGCTTGGCCGCGGGGATCCCTGAAGCTTTCTTT,CASSLAAGIPEAFF
TRBJ1-4,TRBV7-9,NA,NA,TGTGCCAGCAGCTTAGCCCTTAATGAAAAACTGTTTTTT,CASSLALNEKLFF
TRBJ1-4,TRBV19,NA,NA,TGTGCCAGCTCCCGGGCTGGGGGCCTTAATGAAAAACTGTTTTTT,CASSRAGGLNEKLFF
TRBJ2-2,TRBV4-3,TRBD1,once,TGCGCCAGCAGCCTTCGGACAGGGCTAAACACCGGGGAGCTGTTTTTT,CASSLRTGLNTGELFF
TRBJ2-7,TRBV7-9,TRBD1,once,TGTGCCAGCAGCCTCGGGACAGGGTACGAGCAGTACTTC,CASSLGTGYEQYF
TRBJ2-7,TRBV5-1,NA,NA,TGCGCCAGCAGCTTGGCGGGTGGGAGCTCCTACGAGCAGTACTTC,CASSLAGGSSYEQYF